Here is one T cell receptor beta chain with its context. The target antigen is unknown. Assay: immunoSEQ multiplex PCR; the TCRdb copy retains only in-frame clones and omits some. The top ten hold 0.8% to 1% of the sample, which has 85,000 to 130,000 clones, roughly nine tenths seen once. Germline lookup yields CDR1 LNHDA and CDR2 SQIVND (reference sequence). The CDR3 length is 16 residues. With V trimmed by 1 base and J by 5 bases, 4 bases remained unmatched. The record originates from a study of PD-L1 blockade in urothelial cancer. Points from the study as a whole: Enhanced expansion of tumor-associated blood clones at 3 weeks characterized durable-benefit patients.

The chain carries TRBV19 and TRBJ2-2; 10 positions agree with TRBD2. This TCR derives from a woman of 80 years or more with urothelial cancer. The source was PBMCs, collected around atezolizumab (anti-PD-L1) treatment. This CDR3 reads CASSIVSGRITGELFF. CDR3 in DNA: TGTGCCAGTAGTATAGTTAGCGGGAGGATTACCGGGGAGCTGTTTTTT.